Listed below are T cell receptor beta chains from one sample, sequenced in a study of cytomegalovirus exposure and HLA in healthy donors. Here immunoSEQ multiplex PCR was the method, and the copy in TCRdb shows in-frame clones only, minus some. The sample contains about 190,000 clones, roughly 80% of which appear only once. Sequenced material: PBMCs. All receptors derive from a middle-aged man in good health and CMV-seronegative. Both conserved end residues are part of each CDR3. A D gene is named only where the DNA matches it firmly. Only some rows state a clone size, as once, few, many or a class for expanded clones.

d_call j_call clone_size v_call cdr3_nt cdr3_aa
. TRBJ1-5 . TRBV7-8 TGTGCCAGCAGCCAAGGCGGGTTGCAGCCCCAGCATTTT CASSQGGLQPQHF
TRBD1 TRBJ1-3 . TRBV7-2 TGTGCCAGCAGCCCTGGACAGGGAATTACCATATATTTT CASSPGQGITIYF
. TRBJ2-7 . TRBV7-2 TGTGCCAGCAGCTTAGCCGACGGGTACGAGCAGTACTTC CASSLADGYEQYF
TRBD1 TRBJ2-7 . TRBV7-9 TGTTCCAGCAGCTCACCGCAAGGACAGGGATTATACGAGCAGTACTTC CSSSSPQGQGLYEQYF
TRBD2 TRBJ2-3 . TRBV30 TGTGCCTGGTCCTTCGGGATAGCGGGGATCTCAGATACGCAGTATTTT CAWSFGIAGISDTQYF
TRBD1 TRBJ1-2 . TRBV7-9 TGTTCCAGCAGCTTAGATCCAGGGGGTAGTTATGGCTACACCTTC CSSSLDPGGSYGYTF
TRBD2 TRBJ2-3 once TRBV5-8 TGTGCCAGCAGCTTGAGGCTAGCGGGGGGGCGAACAGATACGCAGTATTTT CASSLRLAGGRTDTQYF
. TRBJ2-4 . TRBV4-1 TGCGCCAGCAGCTTACAAGACTCGGCCTCGCAAATTCAGTACTTC CASSLQDSASQIQYF
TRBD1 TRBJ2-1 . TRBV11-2 TGTGCCAGCAGCGATACTGACAGGGTTCGGTATGAGCAGTTCTTC CASSDTDRVRYEQFF
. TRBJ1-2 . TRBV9 TGTGCCAGCAGCGTAGTGGGAGTAAACTATGGCTACACCTTC CASSVVGVNYGYTF
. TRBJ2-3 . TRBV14 TGTGCCAGCAGCAAATGGGGGGGCCCAGATACGCAGTATTTT CASSKWGGPDTQYF
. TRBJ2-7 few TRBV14 TGTGCCAGCAGCCGACCAGGGGCCTACGAGCAGTACTTC CASSRPGAYEQYF
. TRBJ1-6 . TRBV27 TGTGCCAGCAGTTTAAGCTTCTCCTATAATTCACCCCTCCACTTT CASSLSFSYNSPLHF
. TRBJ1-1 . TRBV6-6 TGTGCCAGCGGGGGCCAGCACACTGAAGCTTTCTTT CASGGQHTEAFF
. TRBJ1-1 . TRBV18 TGTGCCAGCTCACCAGTAGGTACCGGGGGGAACACTGAAGCTTTCTTT CASSPVGTGGNTEAFF
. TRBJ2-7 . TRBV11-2 TGTGCCAGCAGCGCCGGGGGCTACGAGCAGTACTTC CASSAGGYEQYF
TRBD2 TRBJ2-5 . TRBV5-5 TGTGCCAGCAGCGTTAGCGGGGTTCAAGAGACCCAGTACTTC CASSVSGVQETQYF
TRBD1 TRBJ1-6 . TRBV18 TGTGCCAGCTCACCAAACGGGCAGGGGGGCTCACCCCTCCACTTT CASSPNGQGGSPLHF
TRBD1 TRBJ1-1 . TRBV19 TGTGCCAGTAGTAGGACAGGGGGCGTCATGAACACTGAAGCTTTCTTT CASSRTGGVMNTEAFF
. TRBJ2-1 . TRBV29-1 TGCAGCGTTGCCGACCTCGCAGGGGTTGAGCAGTTCTTC CSVADLAGVEQFF
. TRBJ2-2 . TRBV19 TGTGCCAGTAGTATAGGGGGAGCCGGGGAGCTGTTTTTT CASSIGGAGELFF
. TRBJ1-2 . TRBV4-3 TGCGCCAGCAGCCAAGACCAGATCTATGGCTACACCTTC CASSQDQIYGYTF
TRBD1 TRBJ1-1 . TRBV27 TGTGCCAGCAGTCCCGTCCTACAGGGGGCGAACACTGAAGCTTTCTTT CASSPVLQGANTEAFF
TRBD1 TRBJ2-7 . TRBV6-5 TGTGCCAGCAGTCGACAGGGGGTGACCTACGAGCAGTACTTC CASSRQGVTYEQYF
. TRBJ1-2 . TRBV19 TGTGCCAGTACGGGGTCTGCTGGTGGCTACACCTTC CASTGSAGGYTF
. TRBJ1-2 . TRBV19 TGTGCCAGTAGTACCGCCTCGACAGTGGAGAACTATGGCTACACCTTC CASSTASTVENYGYTF
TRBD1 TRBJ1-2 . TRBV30 TGTGCCTGGACAGGGGGCCTCGGCTATGGCTACACCTTC CAWTGGLGYGYTF
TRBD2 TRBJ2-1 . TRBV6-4 TGTGTCAGCAGTCACACCCCCGGGACTACGAGAGGAGATGAGCAGTTCTTC CVSSHTPGTTRGDEQFF
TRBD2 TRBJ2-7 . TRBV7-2 TGTGCCAGCAGCTTAGATCCGAGCGGGGCCTACGAGCAGTACTTC CASSLDPSGAYEQYF
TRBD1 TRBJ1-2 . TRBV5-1 TGCGCCAGCAGCTTAGGGACAGGGGCTGGCTACACCTTC CASSLGTGAGYTF
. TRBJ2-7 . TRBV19 TGTGCCAGTAGTATAGCCTATGGGGCCTTGGGTTACGAGCAGTACTTC CASSIAYGALGYEQYF
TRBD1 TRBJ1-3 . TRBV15 TGTGCCACCAGCAGAGATCAGGGGGCTGGAAACACCATATATTTT CATSRDQGAGNTIYF
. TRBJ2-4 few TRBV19 TGTGCCACGGGGAGGGGGATTCAGTACTTC CATGRGIQYF
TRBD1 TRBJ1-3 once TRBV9 TGTGCCAGCAGCGCCGAGGTCCCACGGGACAGGCCTCTCTCTGGAAACACCATATATTTT CASSAEVPRDRPLSGNTIYF
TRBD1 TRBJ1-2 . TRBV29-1 TGCAGCGTCGGACAGGGCGGACTCCTCTATGGCTACACCTTC CSVGQGGLLYGYTF
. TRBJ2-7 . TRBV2 TGTGCCAGCAGTGTCTTGGGGGCCGTCGGGGAGCAGTACTTC CASSVLGAVGEQYF
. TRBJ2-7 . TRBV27 TGTGCCACCTCTAAGAGAGGGTACGAGCAGTACTTC CATSKRGYEQYF